This T cell receptor beta chain is from a study of blood T cell repertoires in COVID-19 (TCRdb year 2020). Background on the whole study: Samples from collaborators originated in the United States, Italy and Spain and spanned both the acute and convalescent phases of COVID-19. The prospective study material was composed of cDNA or gDNA derived from T cells, B-cell-depleted T cells, or PBMCs. Deeply sampled blood TCRbeta repertoires from subjects exposed to, actively infected with, or recovered from COVID-19 were included in the dataset. The repertoires were released in a freely available public database meant as a resource for research on the immune response to SARS-CoV-2. Samples were obtained from the ongoing ImmuneRACE study (first 160 participants) and from over 1,000 subjects provided by 6 global collaborators. A de-identified subject ID, COVID-19 status, age in years and sex were almost always included in the sample metadata. Where HLA class I and class II types were available, the types were taken from metadata supplied by the sample provider, not from assay-based typing.

Whole blood was collected in K2EDTA tubes by collaborating institutions according to the institutions' own protocols. For TCRbeta analysis, collaborator samples were shipped as frozen whole blood, as isolated PBMCs, or as DNA extracted from either sample type. Note on this clone: This clone's antigen is unknown. Base qualities are missing; no much larger clone stands one base away.

Including the terminal cysteine and phenylalanine, the CDR3 comprises 13 residues. Only the CDR3 portion is preserved as DNA: 39 bases, with reading frame beginning at the first base. The immunoSEQ Assay, a bias-controlled multiplex PCR, was used to amplify TCRbeta CDR3 regions from genomic DNA. The paper's processing steps were these. Within the assay, amplification of reference gene primers was used to estimate how many nucleated cells each sample contained. To quantify the absolute abundance of each unique TCRbeta CDR3 rearrangement, sequence reads were collapsed and filtered. For each sample, productive Simpson clonality was calculated by taking the square root of Simpson's diversity index across productive rearrangements. The table was pulled from immuneACCESS by TCRdb, which kept in-frame rearrangements only. Such tables lose some clones; where checked, under half of the loss comes from unresolved V genes, and the rest has no known cause. V, J and clone size reflect that table, while D and trimming were determined from the DNA. Across this sample there are under 200,000 clones, with about 88% seen only once. The ten largest clones represent roughly 7% of the sample.

General findings and caveats noted by the study authors: How much clinical and demographic metadata was included differed by source and by participant, and the metadata was provided uncurated.

The source of this sequence is a woman over 75 in a cohort sampled during active or convalescent COVID-19. The chain employs TRBV21-1 and TRBJ2-7; the D call of TRBD1 is as the table states it, not checked on the DNA. TRBV21-1 constitutes a pseudogene. The sequenced sample consisted of peripheral blood. CDR3 protein: CASLDRTPYEQYF. The DNA sequence is TGTGCCAGCCTAGATCGGACACCATACGAGCAGTACTTC.